This TCR beta chain originates from a study of cytomegalovirus exposure and HLA in healthy donors. V shed 3 bases, J shed 5 bases, and the junction held 6 bases outside the gene matches. The CDR3 loop spans 14 amino acids. Germline-derived CDR1 and CDR2 are SGHRS and YFSETQ. Study-wide results and limits: TCR beta V segments were, for the most part, productive about 87% or about 30% of the time in an earlier analysis. Some V segments, including TRBV6-2 and TRBV6-3, were excluded as indistinguishable.

The PCR used 60 Vbeta and 13 Jbeta primers. Some clones are missing from TCRdb's copy, which holds only in-frame ones; the method was immunoSEQ multiplex PCR. The sample consists of some 140,000 clones, more than 60% of them appearing once. As for this clone: Its target is unknown.

V and J are TRBV5-1 and TRBJ1-1, with 8 bases lining up with TRBD1. Sequencing was performed on PBMCs. This receptor was taken from a woman aged 40 to 55 in good health and CMV-seronegative. In DNA form, the CDR3 reads TGCGCCAGCAGCTCCCAGGGGGCCGGAACTGAAGCTTTCTTT. Amino acids: CASSSQGAGTEAFF.